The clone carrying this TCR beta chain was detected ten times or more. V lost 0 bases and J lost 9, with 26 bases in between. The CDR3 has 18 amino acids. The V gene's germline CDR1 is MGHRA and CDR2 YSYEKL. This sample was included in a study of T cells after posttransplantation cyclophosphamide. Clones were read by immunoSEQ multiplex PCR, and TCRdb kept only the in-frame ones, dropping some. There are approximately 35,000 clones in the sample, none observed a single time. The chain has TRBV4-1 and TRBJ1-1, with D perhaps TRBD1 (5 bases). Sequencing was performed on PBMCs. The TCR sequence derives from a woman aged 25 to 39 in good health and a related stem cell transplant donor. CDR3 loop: CASSQDPINPDRQRKAFF. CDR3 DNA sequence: TGCGCCAGCAGCCAAGACCCCATCAACCCCGATCGACAGCGAAAAGCTTTCTTT.